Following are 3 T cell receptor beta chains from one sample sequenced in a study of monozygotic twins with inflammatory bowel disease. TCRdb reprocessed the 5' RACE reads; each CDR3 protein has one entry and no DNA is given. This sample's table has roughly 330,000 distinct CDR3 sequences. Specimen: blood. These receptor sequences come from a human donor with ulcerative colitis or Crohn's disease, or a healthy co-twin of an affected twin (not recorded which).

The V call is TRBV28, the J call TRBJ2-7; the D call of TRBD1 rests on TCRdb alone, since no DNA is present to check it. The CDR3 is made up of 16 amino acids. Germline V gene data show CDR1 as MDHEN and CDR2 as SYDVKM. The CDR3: CASSDPRGITGIEQYF.

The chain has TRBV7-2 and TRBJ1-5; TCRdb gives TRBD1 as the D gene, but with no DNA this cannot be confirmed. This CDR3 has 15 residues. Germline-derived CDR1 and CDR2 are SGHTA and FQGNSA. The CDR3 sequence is CASSPRGWGNQPQHF. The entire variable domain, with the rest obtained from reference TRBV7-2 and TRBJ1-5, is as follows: GAGVSQSPSNKVTEKGKDVELRCDPISGHTALYWYRQSLGQGLEFLIYFQGNSAPDKSGLPSDRFSAERTGGSVSTLTIQRTQQEDSAVYLCASSPRGWGNQPQHFGDGTRLSIL.

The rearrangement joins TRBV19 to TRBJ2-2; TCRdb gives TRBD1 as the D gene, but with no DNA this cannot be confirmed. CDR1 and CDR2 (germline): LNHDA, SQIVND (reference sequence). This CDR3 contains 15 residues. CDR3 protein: CASSPRTARSGELFF. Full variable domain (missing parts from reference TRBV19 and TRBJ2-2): DGGITQSPKYLFRKEGQNVTLSCEQNLNHDAMYWYRQDPGQGLRLIYYSQIVNDFQKGDIAEGYSVSREKKESFPLTVTSAQKNPTAFYLCASSPRTARSGELFFGEGSRLTVL.